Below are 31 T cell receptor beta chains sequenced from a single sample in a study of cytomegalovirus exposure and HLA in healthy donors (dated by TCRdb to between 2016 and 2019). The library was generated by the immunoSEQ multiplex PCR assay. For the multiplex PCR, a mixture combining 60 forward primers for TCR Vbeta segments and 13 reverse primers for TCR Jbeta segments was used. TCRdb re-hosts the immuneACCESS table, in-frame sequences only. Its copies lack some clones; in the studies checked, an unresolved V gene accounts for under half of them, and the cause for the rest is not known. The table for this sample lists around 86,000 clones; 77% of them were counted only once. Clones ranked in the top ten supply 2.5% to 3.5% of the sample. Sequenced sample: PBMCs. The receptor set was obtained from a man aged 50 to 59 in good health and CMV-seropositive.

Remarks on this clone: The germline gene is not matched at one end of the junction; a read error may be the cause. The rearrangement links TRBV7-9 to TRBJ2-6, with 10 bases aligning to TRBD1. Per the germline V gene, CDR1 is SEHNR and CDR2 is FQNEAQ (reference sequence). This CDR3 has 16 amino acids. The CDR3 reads CSSSTGTGARANVLTF. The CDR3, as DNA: TGTTCCAGCAGCACCGGGACAGGGGCCAGGGCCAACGTCCTGACTTTC.

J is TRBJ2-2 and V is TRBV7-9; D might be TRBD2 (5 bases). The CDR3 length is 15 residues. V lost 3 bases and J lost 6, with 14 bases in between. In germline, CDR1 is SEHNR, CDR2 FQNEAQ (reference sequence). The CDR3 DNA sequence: TGTGCCAGCAGCTTTGTTCGGGGTAATTCCGGGGAGCTGTTTTTT. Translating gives CASSFVRGNSGELFF.

In nucleotides, the CDR3 is TGCGCCAGCAGCCAGGACCTCGGGACAGCCTTTGCAACTAATGAAAAACTGTTTTTT. This gives the protein CASSQDLGTAFATNEKLFF. The chain combines TRBV4-3 with TRBJ1-4, with 7 positions matching TRBD1. V lost 3 bases, J lost 0 bases, and 13 bases stayed unmatched. Per germline, CDR1 LGHNA and CDR2 YSLEER. The CDR3 has 19 amino acids.

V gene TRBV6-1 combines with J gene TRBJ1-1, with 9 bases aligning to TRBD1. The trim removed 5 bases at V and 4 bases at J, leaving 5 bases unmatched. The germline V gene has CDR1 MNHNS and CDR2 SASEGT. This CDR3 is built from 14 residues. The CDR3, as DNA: TGTGCCAGCAGTAGCCCGACAGGGGGCACTGAAGCTTTCTTT. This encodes CASSSPTGGTEAFF.

The CDR3 is CASSPPLSGNTGELFF. DNA for the CDR3: TGTGCCAGCTCACCACCGTTGTCCGGGAACACCGGGGAGCTGTTTTTT. The chain uses TRBV18 and TRBJ2-2; D not resolved. This CDR3 is built from 16 residues. Germline assignment: CDR1 KGHSH and CDR2 LQKENI. The V and J ends lost 0 bases and 1 base respectively, with 9 bases between them.

This chain's CDR3 is CASQGTGDTGELFF. The CDR3 DNA is TGTGCCAGCCAAGGGACAGGGGATACCGGGGAGCTGTTTTTT. The chain uses TRBV25-1 and TRBJ2-2; 10 bases agree with TRBD1. The CDR3 length is 14 residues. J lost 5 bases, V lost 8 bases, and 5 bases had no gene match. From germline, CDR1 is MGHDK and CDR2 SYGVNS. Together with reference TRBV25-1 and TRBJ2-2, the CDR3 gives the full variable domain: EADIYQTPRYLVIGTGKKITLECSQTMGHDKMYWYQQDPGMELHLIHYSYGVNSTEKGDLSSESTVSRIRTEHFPLTLESARPSHTSQYLCASQGTGDTGELFFGEGSRLTVL.

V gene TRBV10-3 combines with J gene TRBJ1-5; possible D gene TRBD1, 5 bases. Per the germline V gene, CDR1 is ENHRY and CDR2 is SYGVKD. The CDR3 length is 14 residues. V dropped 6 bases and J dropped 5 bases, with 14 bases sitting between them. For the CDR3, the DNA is TGTGCCATCAGCGTTACTCGGGGGGATCAGCCCCAGCATTTT. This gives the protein CAISVTRGDQPQHF.

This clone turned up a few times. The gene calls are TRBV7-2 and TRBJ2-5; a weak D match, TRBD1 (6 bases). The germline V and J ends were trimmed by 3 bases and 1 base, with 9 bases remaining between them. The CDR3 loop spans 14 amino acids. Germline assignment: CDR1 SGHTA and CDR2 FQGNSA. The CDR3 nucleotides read TGTGCCAGCAGCTTGCAACAGGGCCAAGAGACCCAGTACTTC. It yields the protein CASSLQQGQETQYF. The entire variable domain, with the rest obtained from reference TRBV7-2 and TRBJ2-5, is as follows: GAGVSQSPSNKVTEKGKDVELRCDPISGHTALYWYRQSLGQGLEFLIYFQGNSAPDKSGLPSDRFSAERTGGSVSTLTIQRTQQEDSAVYLCASSLQQGQETQYFGPGTRLLVL.

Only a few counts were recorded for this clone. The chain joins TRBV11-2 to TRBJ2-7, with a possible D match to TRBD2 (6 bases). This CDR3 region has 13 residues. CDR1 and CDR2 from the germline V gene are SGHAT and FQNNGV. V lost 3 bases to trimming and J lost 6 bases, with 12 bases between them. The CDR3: CASSFSRGAEQYF. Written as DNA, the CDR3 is TGTGCCAGCAGCTTCAGCCGCGGGGCCGAGCAGTACTTC.

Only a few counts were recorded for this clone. The CDR3 sequence is CASSYAGSPYGYTF. The DNA of the CDR3 is TGTGCCAGCAGTTACGCGGGGTCTCCCTACGGCTACACCTTC. This chain links TRBV6-5 with TRBJ1-2; unclear D gene. Between the trimmed V and J ends, which lost 2 bases and 8 bases, there was a span of 15 bases. The CDR3 runs 14 residues. Germline V CDR1 and CDR2: MNHEY, SVGAGI.

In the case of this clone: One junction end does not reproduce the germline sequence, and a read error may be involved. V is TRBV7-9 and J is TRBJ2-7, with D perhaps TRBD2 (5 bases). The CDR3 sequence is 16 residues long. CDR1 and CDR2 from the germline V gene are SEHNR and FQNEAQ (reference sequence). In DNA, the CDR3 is TGTTCCAGCAGCTCTACCCGGGCCCAGGACGGAGGCGAGCAGTACTTC. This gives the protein CSSSSTRAQDGGEQYF.

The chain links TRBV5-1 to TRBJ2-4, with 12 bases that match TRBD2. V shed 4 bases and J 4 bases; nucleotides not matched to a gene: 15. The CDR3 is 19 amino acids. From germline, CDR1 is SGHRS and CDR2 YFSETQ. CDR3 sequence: CASSPGLAGPAPLKNIQYF. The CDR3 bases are TGCGCCAGCAGCCCGGGACTAGCGGGCCCCGCCCCCCTAAAAAACATTCAGTACTTC.

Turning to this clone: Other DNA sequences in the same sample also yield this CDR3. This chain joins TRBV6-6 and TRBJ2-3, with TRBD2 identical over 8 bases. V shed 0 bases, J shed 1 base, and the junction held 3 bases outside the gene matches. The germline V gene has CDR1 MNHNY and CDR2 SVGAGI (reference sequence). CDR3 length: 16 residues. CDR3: CASSYSGAGGTDTQYF. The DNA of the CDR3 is TGTGCCAGCAGTTACTCTGGAGCGGGGGGCACAGATACGCAGTATTTT.

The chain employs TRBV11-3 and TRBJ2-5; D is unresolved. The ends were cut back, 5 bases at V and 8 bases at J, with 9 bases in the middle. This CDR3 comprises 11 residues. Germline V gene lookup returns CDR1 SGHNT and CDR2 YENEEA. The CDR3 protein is CASSRTETQYF. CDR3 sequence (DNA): TGTGCCAGCAGCCGAACAGAAACCCAGTACTTC.

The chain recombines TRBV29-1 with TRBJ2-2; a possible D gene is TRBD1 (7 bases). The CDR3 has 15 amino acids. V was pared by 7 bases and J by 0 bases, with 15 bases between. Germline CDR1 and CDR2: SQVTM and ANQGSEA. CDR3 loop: CSGGAGTANTGELFF. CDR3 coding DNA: TGCAGCGGGGGGGCCGGGACAGCGAACACCGGGGAGCTGTTTTTT.

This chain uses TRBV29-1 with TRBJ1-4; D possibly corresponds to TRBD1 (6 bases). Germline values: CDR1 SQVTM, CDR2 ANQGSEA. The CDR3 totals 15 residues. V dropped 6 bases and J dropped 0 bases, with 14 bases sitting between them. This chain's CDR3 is CSVTQGTATNEKLFF. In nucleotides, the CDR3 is TGCAGCGTGACACAGGGAACGGCAACTAATGAAAAACTGTTTTTT.

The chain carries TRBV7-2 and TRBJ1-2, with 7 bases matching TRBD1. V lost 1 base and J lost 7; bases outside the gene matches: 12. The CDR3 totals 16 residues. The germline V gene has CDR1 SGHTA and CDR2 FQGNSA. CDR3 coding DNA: TGTGCCAGCAGCTTAGGAGGCTCGACAGGGCGGAGTGGCTACACCTTC. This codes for CASSLGGSTGRSGYTF. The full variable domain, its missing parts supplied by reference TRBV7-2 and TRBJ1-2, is GAGVSQSPSNKVTEKGKDVELRCDPISGHTALYWYRQSLGQGLEFLIYFQGNSAPDKSGLPSDRFSAERTGGSVSTLTIQRTQQEDSAVYLCASSLGGSTGRSGYTFGSGTRLTVV.

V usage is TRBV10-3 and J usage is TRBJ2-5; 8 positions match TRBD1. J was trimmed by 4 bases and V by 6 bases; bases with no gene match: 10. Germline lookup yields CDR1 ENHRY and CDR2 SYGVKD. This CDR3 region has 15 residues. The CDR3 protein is CAIRPSGGQGETQYF. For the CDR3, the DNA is TGTGCCATCAGACCTTCAGGGGGCCAGGGAGAGACCCAGTACTTC.

The CDR3 loop is CASSFRTLVFNEQFF. CDR3 nucleotide sequence: TGTGCCAGCAGCTTTAGGACTCTCGTCTTCAATGAGCAGTTCTTC. The chain employs TRBV7-2 and TRBJ2-1; possibly TRBD2 for D (5 bases). Trimming stripped 3 bases from V and 6 bases from J, with 15 bases between. Germline values: CDR1 SGHTA, CDR2 FQGNSA. CDR3 length equals 15 residues.

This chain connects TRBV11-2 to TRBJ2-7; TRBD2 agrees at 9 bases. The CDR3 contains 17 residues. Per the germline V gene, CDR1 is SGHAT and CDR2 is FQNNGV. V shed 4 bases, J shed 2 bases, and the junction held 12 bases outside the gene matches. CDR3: CASSSVRLAEKAYEQYF. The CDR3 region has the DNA TGTGCCAGCAGCTCAGTACGACTAGCGGAAAAGGCCTACGAGCAGTACTTC.

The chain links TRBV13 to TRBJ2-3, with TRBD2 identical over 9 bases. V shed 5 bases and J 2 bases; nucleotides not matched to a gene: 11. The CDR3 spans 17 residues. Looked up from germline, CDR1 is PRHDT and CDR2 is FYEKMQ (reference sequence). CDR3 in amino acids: CASSAAGLAVVTDTQYF. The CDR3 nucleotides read TGTGCCAGCAGCGCGGCGGGACTAGCCGTAGTCACAGATACGCAGTATTTT.

In nucleotides, the CDR3 is TGTGCCAGCAGTTACACGGGACTAGCTCAAGAGACCCAGTACTTC. Its translation: CASSYTGLAQETQYF. This chain connects TRBV6-5 to TRBJ2-5; 9 bases align to TRBD2. V dropped 2 bases and J dropped 2; count of bases not matched to a gene: 3. CDR1 and CDR2 from the germline V gene are MNHEY and SVGAGI. The CDR3 consists of 15 residues.

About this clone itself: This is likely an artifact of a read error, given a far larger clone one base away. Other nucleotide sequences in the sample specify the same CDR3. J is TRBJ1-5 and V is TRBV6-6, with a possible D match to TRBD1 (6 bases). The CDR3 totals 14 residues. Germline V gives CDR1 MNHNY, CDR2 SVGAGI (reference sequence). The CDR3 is CASSLGQYNQPQHF. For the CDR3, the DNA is TGTGCCAGCAGCCTAGGACAGTACAATCAGCCTCAGCATTTT.

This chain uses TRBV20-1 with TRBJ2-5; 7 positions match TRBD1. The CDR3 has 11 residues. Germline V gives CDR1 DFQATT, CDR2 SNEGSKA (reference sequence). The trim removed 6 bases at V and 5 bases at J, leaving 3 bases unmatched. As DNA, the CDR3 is TGCAGTGCACAGGGGACCGAGACCCAGTACTTC. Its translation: CSAQGTETQYF.

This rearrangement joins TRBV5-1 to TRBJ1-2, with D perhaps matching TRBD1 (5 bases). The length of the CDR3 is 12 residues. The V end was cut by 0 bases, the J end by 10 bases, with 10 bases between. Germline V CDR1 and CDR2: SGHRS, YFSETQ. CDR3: CASSLEQAAYTF. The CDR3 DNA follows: TGCGCCAGCAGCTTGGAACAGGCAGCCTACACCTTC.

CDR3 sequence reads: CASSPGLAGRWFF. CDR3 coding DNA: TGTGCCAGCAGTCCTGGACTAGCGGGACGGTGGTTCTTC. J is TRBJ2-1 and V is TRBV27; 12 nucleotides match TRBD2. The trim removed 5 bases at V and 15 bases at J, leaving 8 bases unmatched. The germline CDR1 and CDR2 sequences are MNHEY and SMNVEV (reference sequence). The CDR3 has 13 residues.

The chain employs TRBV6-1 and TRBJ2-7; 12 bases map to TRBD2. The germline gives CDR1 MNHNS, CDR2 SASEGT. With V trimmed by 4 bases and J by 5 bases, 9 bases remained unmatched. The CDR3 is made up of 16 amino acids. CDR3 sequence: CASSGLTSGSVHEQYF. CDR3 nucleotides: TGTGCCAGCAGTGGTTTGACTAGCGGGAGTGTCCACGAGCAGTACTTC.

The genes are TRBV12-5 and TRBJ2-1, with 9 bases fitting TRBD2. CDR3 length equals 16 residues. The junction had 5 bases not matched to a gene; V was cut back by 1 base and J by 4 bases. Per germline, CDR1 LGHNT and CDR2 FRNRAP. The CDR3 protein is CASGLGLAGSYNEQFF. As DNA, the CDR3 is TGTGCTAGTGGTTTGGGGCTAGCGGGAAGTTACAATGAGCAGTTCTTC.

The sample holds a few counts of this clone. CDR3: CASSTGLAQETQYF. Written as DNA, the CDR3 is TGTGCCAGCAGCACCGGACTAGCCCAAGAGACCCAGTACTTC. The chain employs TRBV11-2 and TRBJ2-5; 8 nucleotides agree with TRBD2. The germline CDR1 and CDR2 sequences are SGHAT and FQNNGV. CDR3 length: 14 residues. J gave up 1 base and V 5 bases, and 3 bases lay outside the gene matches.

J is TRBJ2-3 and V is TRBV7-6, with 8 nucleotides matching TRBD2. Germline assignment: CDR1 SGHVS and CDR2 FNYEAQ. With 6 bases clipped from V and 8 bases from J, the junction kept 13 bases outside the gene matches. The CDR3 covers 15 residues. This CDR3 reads CASRPTSGSQGTQYF. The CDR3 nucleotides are TGTGCCAGCAGACCTACTAGCGGTAGTCAGGGTACGCAGTATTTT. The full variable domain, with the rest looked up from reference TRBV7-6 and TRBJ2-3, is GAGVSQSPRYKVTKRGQDVALRCDPISGHVSLYWYRQALGQGPEFLTYFNYEAQQDKSGLPNDRFSAERPEGSISTLTIQRTEQRDSAMYRCASRPTSGSQGTQYFGPGTRLTVL.

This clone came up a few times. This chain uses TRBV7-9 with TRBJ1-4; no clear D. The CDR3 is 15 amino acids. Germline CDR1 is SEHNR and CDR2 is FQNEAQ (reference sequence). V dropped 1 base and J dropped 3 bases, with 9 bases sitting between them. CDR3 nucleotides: TGTGCCAGCAGCTTAGACCGGGGAGCTAATGAAAAACTGTTTTTT. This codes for CASSLDRGANEKLFF.